The TCR beta chain described here comes from a study of tumor-infiltrating lymphocytes in oesophageal squamous cell carcinoma. MiXCR, run by TCRdb on the PCR reads, gives a single entry per CDR3 protein. The sample contains tens of thousands of distinct CDR3 sequences, 30% to 40% of which appear only once. Ten or more counts support this clonotype. One base away lies a much larger clone, so this may be a sequencing read error. Germline V gene data show CDR1 as MDHEN and CDR2 as SYDVKM. The CDR3 is 15 amino acids. Trimming at V came to 1 base and at J to 11 bases, leaving 11 bases not matched to a gene.

The chain has TRBV28 and TRBJ2-5; 9 bases are a match to TRBD2. Source material: esophageal tumor tissue. This clonotype was sampled from a male donor with esophageal squamous cell carcinoma. CDR3 nucleotide sequence: TGTGCCAGCAGTTTATTGGCGGGGGGGTTCGATGAGCAGTACTTC. Translating it yields CASSLLAGGFDEQYF.